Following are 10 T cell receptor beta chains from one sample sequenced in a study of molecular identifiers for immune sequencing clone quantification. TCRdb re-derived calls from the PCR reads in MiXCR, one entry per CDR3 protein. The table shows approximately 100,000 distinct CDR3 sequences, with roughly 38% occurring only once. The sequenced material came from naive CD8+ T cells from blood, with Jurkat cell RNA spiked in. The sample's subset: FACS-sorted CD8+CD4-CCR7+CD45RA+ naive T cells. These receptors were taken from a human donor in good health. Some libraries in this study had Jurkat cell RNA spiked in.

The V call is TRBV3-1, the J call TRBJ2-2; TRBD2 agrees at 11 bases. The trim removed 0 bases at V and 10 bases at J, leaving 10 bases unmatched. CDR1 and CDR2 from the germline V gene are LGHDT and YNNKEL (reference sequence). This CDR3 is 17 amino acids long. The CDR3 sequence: CASSQDRTTSGIQELFF. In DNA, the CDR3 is TGTGCCAGCAGCCAAGATCGAACGACTAGCGGGATTCAGGAGCTGTTTTTT. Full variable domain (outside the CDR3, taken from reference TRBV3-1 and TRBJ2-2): DTAVSQTPKYLVTQMGNDKSIKCEQNLGHDTMYWYKQDSKKFLKIMFSYNNKELIINETVPNRFSPKSPDKAHLNLHINSLELGDSAVYFCASSQDRTTSGIQELFFGEGSRLTVL.

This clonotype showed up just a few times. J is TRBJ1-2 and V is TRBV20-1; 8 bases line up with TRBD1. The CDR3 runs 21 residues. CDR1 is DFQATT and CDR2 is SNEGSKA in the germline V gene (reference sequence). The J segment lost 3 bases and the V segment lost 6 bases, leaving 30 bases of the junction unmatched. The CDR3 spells CSAIRRILPGQDSELHYGYTF. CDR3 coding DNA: TGCAGTGCCATCAGGCGCATACTACCGGGACAGGACTCGGAATTGCACTATGGCTACACCTTC.

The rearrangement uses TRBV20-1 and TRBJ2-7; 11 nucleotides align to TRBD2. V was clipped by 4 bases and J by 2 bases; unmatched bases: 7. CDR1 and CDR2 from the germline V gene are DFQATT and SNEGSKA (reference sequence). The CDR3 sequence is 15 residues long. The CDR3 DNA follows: TGCAGTGCTATTCCTAGCGGGAGGCGGACCTACGAGCAGTACTTC. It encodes CSAIPSGRRTYEQYF.

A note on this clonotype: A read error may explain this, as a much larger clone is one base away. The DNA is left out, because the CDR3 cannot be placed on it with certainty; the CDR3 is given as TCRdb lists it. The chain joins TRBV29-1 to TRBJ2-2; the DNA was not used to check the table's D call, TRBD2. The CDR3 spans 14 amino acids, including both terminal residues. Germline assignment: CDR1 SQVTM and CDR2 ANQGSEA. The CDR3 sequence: CSVVGSGITGELIF.

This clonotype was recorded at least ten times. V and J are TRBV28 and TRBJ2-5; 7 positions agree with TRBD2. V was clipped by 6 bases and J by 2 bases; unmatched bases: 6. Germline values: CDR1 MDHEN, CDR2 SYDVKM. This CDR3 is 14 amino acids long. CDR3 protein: CASSPLAEQETQYF. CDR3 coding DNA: TGTGCCAGCAGCCCGCTAGCGGAGCAAGAGACCCAGTACTTC.

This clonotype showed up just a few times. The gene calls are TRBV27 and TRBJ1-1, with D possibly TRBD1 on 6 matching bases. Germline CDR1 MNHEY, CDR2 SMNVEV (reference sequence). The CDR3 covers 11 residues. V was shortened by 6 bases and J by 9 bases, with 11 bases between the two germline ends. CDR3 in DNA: TGTGCCAGCAGAGGGGGGTACAAAGCTTTCTTT. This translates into CASRGGYKAFF.

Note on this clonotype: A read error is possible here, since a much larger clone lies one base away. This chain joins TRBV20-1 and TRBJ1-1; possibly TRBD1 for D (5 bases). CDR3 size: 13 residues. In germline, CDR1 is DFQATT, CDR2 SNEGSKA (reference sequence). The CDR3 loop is CSATGTENTEAIF. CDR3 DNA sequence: TGCAGTGCTACGGGGACGGAAAACACTGAAGCTATCTTT.

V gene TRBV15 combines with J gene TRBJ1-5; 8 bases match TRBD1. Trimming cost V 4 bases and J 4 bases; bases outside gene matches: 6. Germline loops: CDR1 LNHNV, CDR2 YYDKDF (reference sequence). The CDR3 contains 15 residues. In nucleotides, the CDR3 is TGTGCCACCAGCATTTTCGGACAGGGTAATCAGCCCCAGCATTTT. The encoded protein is CATSIFGQGNQPQHF.

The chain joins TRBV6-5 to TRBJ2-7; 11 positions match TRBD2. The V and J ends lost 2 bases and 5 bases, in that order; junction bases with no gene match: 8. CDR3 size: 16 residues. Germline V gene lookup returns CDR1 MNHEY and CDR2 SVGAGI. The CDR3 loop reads CASSYPLSGRAHEQYF. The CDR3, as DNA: TGTGCCAGCAGTTACCCCCTTAGCGGGAGGGCCCACGAGCAGTACTTC.

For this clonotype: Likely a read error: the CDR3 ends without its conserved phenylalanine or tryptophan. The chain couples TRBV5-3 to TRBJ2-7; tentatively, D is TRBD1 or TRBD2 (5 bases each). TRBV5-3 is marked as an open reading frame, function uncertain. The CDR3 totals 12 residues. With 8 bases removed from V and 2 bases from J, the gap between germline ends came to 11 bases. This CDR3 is CASSMGAYEQYS. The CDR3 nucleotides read TGTGCCAGCAGCATGGGGGCCTACGAGCAGTACTCC.